The rows below give T cell receptor beta chains drawn from one sample of a study of CD8 T cells in Susac syndrome. TCRdb re-analysed the immunoSEQ multiplex PCR reads in MiXCR, keeping a single row per CDR3 protein. The sample carries about 100,000 distinct CDR3 sequences, 95% recorded once. The sequenced material came from CD8+ T cells from PBMCs. These TCRs come from a human donor with Susac syndrome. CDR3s include the opening cysteine and the closing phenylalanine or tryptophan. A D gene is named only where the DNA matches it firmly. Part of the rows lack a size; the others show once, few, many or a class for expanded clones.

clone size: .
J gene: TRBJ2-1
V gene: TRBV4-1
D gene: .
CDR3 protein: CASSPVGANEQFF
CDR3 DNA: TGCGCCAGCAGCCCTGTAGGGGCAAATGAGCAGTTCTTC

clone size: .
J gene: TRBJ2-5
V gene: TRBV2
D gene: .
CDR3 protein: CASSVKDGEETQYF
CDR3 DNA: TGTGCCAGCAGTGTTAAGGATGGGGAAGAGACCCAGTACTTC

clone size: .
J gene: TRBJ1-1
V gene: TRBV19
D gene: .
CDR3 protein: CASSPNRGMNTEAFF
CDR3 DNA: TGTGCCAGTAGCCCCAACCGGGGTATGAACACTGAAGCTTTCTTT

clone size: .
J gene: TRBJ2-2
V gene: TRBV9
D gene: TRBD2
CDR3 protein: CASSEPTSGGSTGELFF
CDR3 DNA: TGTGCCAGCAGCGAACCAACTAGCGGGGGGTCCACCGGGGAGCTGTTTTTT

clone size: .
J gene: TRBJ2-1
V gene: TRBV3-1
D gene: .
CDR3 protein: CASSQVAANEQFF
CDR3 DNA: TGTGCCAGCAGCCAAGTGGCGGCCAATGAGCAGTTCTTC

clone size: once
J gene: TRBJ1-5
V gene: TRBV20-1
D gene: .
CDR3 protein: CSASPGRKINQPQHF
CDR3 DNA: TGCAGTGCTAGCCCCGGACGAAAGATTAATCAGCCCCAGCATTTT

clone size: .
J gene: TRBJ2-7
V gene: TRBV29-1
D gene: .
CDR3 protein: CSASYRAEAEQYF
CDR3 DNA: TGCAGCGCCTCTTACAGGGCTGAGGCCGAGCAGTACTTC

clone size: .
J gene: TRBJ1-6
V gene: TRBV9
D gene: TRBD1
CDR3 protein: CASSEGTGISPLHF
CDR3 DNA: TGTGCCAGCAGCGAAGGGACAGGGATATCACCCCTCCACTTT

clone size: .
J gene: TRBJ2-5
V gene: TRBV5-1
D gene: TRBD1
CDR3 protein: CASSLGGQSQETQYF
CDR3 DNA: TGCGCCAGCAGCTTGGGGGGACAGTCCCAAGAGACCCAGTACTTC

clone size: .
J gene: TRBJ2-1
V gene: TRBV18
D gene: .
CDR3 protein: CASSPGLQYNEQFF
CDR3 DNA: TGTGCCAGCTCACCGGGACTGCAATACAATGAGCAGTTCTTC

clone size: .
J gene: TRBJ2-3
V gene: TRBV27
D gene: .
CDR3 protein: CASSGSVTGTDTQYF
CDR3 DNA: TGTGCCAGCAGTGGCTCGGTAACGGGCACAGATACGCAGTATTTT

clone size: .
J gene: TRBJ1-1
V gene: TRBV4-1
D gene: .
CDR3 protein: CASSLPGNTEAFF
CDR3 DNA: TGCGCCAGCAGCCTCCCCGGGAACACTGAAGCTTTCTTT

clone size: .
J gene: TRBJ2-5
V gene: TRBV5-1
D gene: .
CDR3 protein: CASSLEAPERETQYF
CDR3 DNA: TGCGCCAGCAGCTTGGAGGCCCCCGAAAGGGAGACCCAGTACTTC

clone size: .
J gene: TRBJ2-7
V gene: TRBV20-1
D gene: .
CDR3 protein: CSARKTTPIYEQYF
CDR3 DNA: TGCAGTGCTAGAAAGACAACTCCCATCTACGAGCAGTACTTC

clone size: .
J gene: TRBJ1-2
V gene: TRBV13
D gene: .
CDR3 protein: CASSLEPYGYTF
CDR3 DNA: TGTGCCAGCAGCTTAGAACCCTATGGCTACACCTTC

clone size: .
J gene: TRBJ2-1
V gene: TRBV9
D gene: .
CDR3 protein: CASSVGGHMDYNEQFF
CDR3 DNA: TGTGCCAGCAGCGTAGGGGGACATATGGACTACAATGAGCAGTTCTTC

clone size: .
J gene: TRBJ2-1
V gene: TRBV27
D gene: TRBD2
CDR3 protein: CASSLLAGGPSSYNEQFF
CDR3 DNA: TGTGCCAGCAGTTTACTAGCGGGGGGGCCGAGCTCCTACAATGAGCAGTTCTTC

clone size: .
J gene: TRBJ2-5
V gene: TRBV29-1
D gene: TRBD2
CDR3 protein: CSVDGASGSETQYF
CDR3 DNA: TGCAGCGTTGATGGGGCTAGCGGGAGCGAGACCCAGTACTTC

clone size: once
J gene: TRBJ2-1
V gene: TRBV7-6
D gene: TRBD2
CDR3 protein: CASSPRGGSSDEQFF
CDR3 DNA: TGTGCCAGCAGCCCACGCGGGGGATCTTCGGATGAGCAGTTCTTC

clone size: .
J gene: TRBJ2-5
V gene: TRBV7-9
D gene: .
CDR3 protein: CASSLATAQETQYF
CDR3 DNA: TGTGCCAGCAGCTTAGCTACAGCCCAAGAGACCCAGTACTTC

clone size: .
J gene: TRBJ2-3
V gene: TRBV24-1
D gene: .
CDR3 protein: CATSDRTRADTQYF
CDR3 DNA: TGTGCCACCAGTGATCGAACTAGGGCAGATACGCAGTATTTT

clone size: .
J gene: TRBJ2-5
V gene: TRBV12-3/TRBV12-4
D gene: .
CDR3 protein: CASSSSGEQETQYF
CDR3 DNA: TGTGCCAGCAGTTCTTCAGGAGAGCAAGAGACCCAGTACTTC

clone size: .
J gene: TRBJ2-3
V gene: TRBV5-1
D gene: TRBD2
CDR3 protein: CASRRTSGFTDTQYF
CDR3 DNA: TGCGCCAGCAGGCGGACTAGCGGCTTCACAGATACGCAGTATTTT

clone size: once
J gene: TRBJ2-5
V gene: TRBV4-1
D gene: TRBD2
CDR3 protein: CASSHVWASGKETQYF
CDR3 DNA: TGCGCCAGCAGCCACGTCTGGGCTAGCGGAAAAGAGACCCAGTACTTC

clone size: .
J gene: TRBJ2-1
V gene: TRBV5-1
D gene: .
CDR3 protein: CASSLKGEGYNEQFF
CDR3 DNA: TGCGCCAGCAGCTTGAAGGGAGAGGGCTACAATGAGCAGTTCTTC

clone size: .
J gene: TRBJ2-1
V gene: TRBV9
D gene: TRBD2
CDR3 protein: CASSVGLAGGHEQFF
CDR3 DNA: TGTGCCAGCAGCGTAGGGCTAGCGGGGGGGCATGAGCAGTTCTTC

clone size: .
J gene: TRBJ2-7
V gene: TRBV11-2
D gene: .
CDR3 protein: CASSSPFYEQYF
CDR3 DNA: TGTGCCAGCAGCTCTCCCTTCTACGAGCAGTACTTC

clone size: .
J gene: TRBJ2-5
V gene: TRBV29-1
D gene: .
CDR3 protein: CSGGGAGHLETQYF
CDR3 DNA: TGCAGCGGTGGTGGGGCGGGACACCTAGAGACCCAGTACTTC

clone size: once
J gene: TRBJ2-7
V gene: TRBV29-1
D gene: .
CDR3 protein: CSVERGNEQYF
CDR3 DNA: TGCAGCGTTGAGAGGGGCAACGAGCAGTACTTC

clone size: .
J gene: TRBJ1-1
V gene: TRBV29-1
D gene: .
CDR3 protein: CSVADSALAFF
CDR3 DNA: TGCAGCGTCGCCGACAGCGCCTTAGCTTTCTTT